Below, 5 T cell receptor beta chains from the same sample are listed, as sequenced in a study of PD-L1 blockade in urothelial cancer. Sample time point: peripheral blood 6 weeks after treatment start. Using immunoSEQ multiplex PCR, the repertoire was profiled, and TCRdb retains in-frame clones only, with some absent. The top ten hold about 2.7% of the sample, which has 40,000 to 45,000 clones, 80% to 90% seen once. The sequencing here drew on PBMCs, taken around atezolizumab (anti-PD-L1) treatment. These receptors were collected from a man in his sixties or seventies with urothelial cancer.

The rearrangement links TRBV5-1 to TRBJ2-5; 9 positions agree with TRBD1. CDR3 length: 16 amino acids. Trimming took 2 bases from V and 5 from J; bases not matched to a gene: 10. CDR1 is SGHRS and CDR2 is YFSETQ in the germline V gene. The CDR3 reads CASSLTPTGGGETQYF. The CDR3 bases are TGCGCCAGCAGCTTAACCCCGACAGGGGGAGGTGAGACCCAGTACTTC.

The chain couples TRBV4-2 to TRBJ2-5; 10 bases align to TRBD2. Looked up from germline, CDR1 is LGHNA and CDR2 is YNFKEQ. This CDR3 contains 17 residues. V was pared by 0 bases and J by 2 bases, with 6 bases of the junction left unmatched. CDR3 in DNA: TGTGCCAGCAGCCAAGACCGCCCTAGCGGGGGACAAGAGACCCAGTACTTC. It codes for CASSQDRPSGGQETQYF.

The chain combines TRBV21-1 with TRBJ2-7; the table's D call of TRBD2 was not tested on the DNA. TRBV21-1 is designated a pseudogene. This CDR3 contains 21 residues. The chain's CDR3 is CASRTGLSGTSGKVDSYEQYF. The CDR3, as DNA: TGTGCCAGCAGAACGGGCCTGTCCGGGACTAGCGGGAAGGTGGACTCCTACGAGCAGTACTTC.

For this clone: At the DNA level, this CDR3 is encoded by other sequences in the same sample as well. V and J are TRBV30 and TRBJ2-7, with D tentatively TRBD1 (9 bases). V was cut by 2 bases and J by 3 bases, with 17 bases left in between. Germline V lookup: CDR1 GTSNPN, CDR2 SVGIG (reference sequence). This CDR3 has 15 amino acids. The CDR3 region has the DNA TGTGCCTGGAGTTCGGGGGGGACAGGGAACTACGAGCAGTACTTC. Protein product: CAWSSGGTGNYEQYF.

CDR3 sequence: CASSNRGPLGDGYTF. The DNA of the CDR3 is TGTGCCAGTAGTAATCGCGGCCCTTTGGGTGATGGCTACACCTTC. The chain employs TRBV19 and TRBJ1-2; D not certain. There are 15 residues in the CDR3. Germline loops: CDR1 LNHDA, CDR2 SQIVND (reference sequence). V shed 4 bases and J shed 6 bases, with 18 bases lying between them.